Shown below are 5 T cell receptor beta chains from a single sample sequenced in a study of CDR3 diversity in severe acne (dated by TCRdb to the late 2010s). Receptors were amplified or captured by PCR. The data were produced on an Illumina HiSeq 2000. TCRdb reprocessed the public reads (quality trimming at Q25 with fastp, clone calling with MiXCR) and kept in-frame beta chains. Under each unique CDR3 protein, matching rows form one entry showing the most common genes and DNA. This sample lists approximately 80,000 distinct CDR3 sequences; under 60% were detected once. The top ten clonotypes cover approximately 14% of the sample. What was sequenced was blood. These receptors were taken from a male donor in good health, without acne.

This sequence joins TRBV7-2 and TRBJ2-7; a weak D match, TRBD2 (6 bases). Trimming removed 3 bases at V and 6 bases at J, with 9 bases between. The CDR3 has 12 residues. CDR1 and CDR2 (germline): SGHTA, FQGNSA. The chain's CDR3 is CASSLNGGEQYF. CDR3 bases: TGTGCCAGCAGCTTGAACGGGGGCGAGCAGTACTTC. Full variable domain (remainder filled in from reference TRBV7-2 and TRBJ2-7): GAGVSQSPSNKVTEKGKDVELRCDPISGHTALYWYRQSLGQGLEFLIYFQGNSAPDKSGLPSDRFSAERTGGSVSTLTIQRTQQEDSAVYLCASSLNGGEQYFGPGTRLTVT.

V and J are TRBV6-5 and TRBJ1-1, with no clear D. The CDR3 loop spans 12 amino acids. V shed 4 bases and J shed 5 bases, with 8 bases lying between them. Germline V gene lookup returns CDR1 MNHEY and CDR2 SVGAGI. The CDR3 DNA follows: TGTGCCAGCAGTTGCTCGGCGACTGAAGCTTTCTTT. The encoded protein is CASSCSATEAFF.

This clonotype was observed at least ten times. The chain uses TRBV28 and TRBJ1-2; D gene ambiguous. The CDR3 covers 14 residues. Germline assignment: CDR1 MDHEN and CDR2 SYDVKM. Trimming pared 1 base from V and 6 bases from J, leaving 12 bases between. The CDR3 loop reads CASSLSVDKDGYTF. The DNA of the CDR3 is TGTGCCAGCAGTTTATCGGTGGATAAGGATGGCTACACCTTC.

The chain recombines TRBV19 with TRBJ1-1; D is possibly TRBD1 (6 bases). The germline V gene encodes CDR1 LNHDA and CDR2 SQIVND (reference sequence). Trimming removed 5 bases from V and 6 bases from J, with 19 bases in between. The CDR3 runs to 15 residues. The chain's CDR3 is CASSVVTGKRAEAFF. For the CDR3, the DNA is TGTGCCAGTAGTGTCGTCACAGGGAAACGGGCTGAAGCTTTCTTT.

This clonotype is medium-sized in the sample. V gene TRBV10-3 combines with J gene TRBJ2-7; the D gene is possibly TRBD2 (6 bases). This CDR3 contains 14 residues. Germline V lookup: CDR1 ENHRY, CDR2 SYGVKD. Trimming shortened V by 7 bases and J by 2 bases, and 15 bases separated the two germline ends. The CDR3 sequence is CAIKMAGTPYEQYF. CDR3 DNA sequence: TGTGCCATCAAAATGGCGGGGACCCCCTACGAGCAGTACTTC.